This T cell receptor (beta chain) was documented in a study of T cells expressing NK-cell markers (dated by TCRdb to 2020 to 2021). About the investigation overall: Several donors provided sorted CD3+CD56+NKG2C+, CD3+CD56+NKG2C- and CD3+CD56-NKG2C+ T-cell subsets, whose TCR beta-chain repertoires were profiled. Among the eight sequenced donors, seven were HCMV-seropositive and one was HCMV-seronegative. Illumina HiSeq 2000/2500, MiSeq or NextSeq was used to sequence libraries as 2 x 150 bp reads. Randomly selected healthy volunteers, three men and five women, were used as the eight sequenced donors. General findings and caveats noted by the study authors: In several donors, the dominant CD3+CD56+NKG2C+ clonotypes were found to rank among the top 10 CD8+ clonotypes and to make up about 1.0-8% of CD8+ T cells. It remained unclear whether the expanded NKG2C-expressing T cell clones were specific for HCMV antigens. Those dominant clonotypes were again the most abundant among CD3+CD56-NKG2C+ cells in a few donors, at roughly 28.3-65%.

CDR1 and CDR2 were assigned from the germline V gene (reference sequence) as SGHAT and FQDESV. Counted from cysteine to phenylalanine, this CDR3 has 12 amino acids. The protein alone is recorded here. TCRdb names Illumina HiSeq 2000 as the instrument used. 5'RACE template switching, by which a universal primer site and unique molecular identifiers were added, was used to make TCR beta cDNA libraries. Priming for cDNA synthesis came from the TCR beta constant segment, and two successive PCR amplification steps followed. The original pipeline was this. MIGEC handled demultiplexing of the reads and grouping by UMI, while MiTCR was used to assemble and quantify clonotypes. To exclude erroneous sequences, only TCR cDNA sequences supported by at least two reads were retained. Downstream repertoire analysis used the tcR package, and clonotypes were matched across fractions by CDR3 nucleotide sequence plus V segment. VDJmatch was used to annotate antigen specificity against VDJdb, with one amino acid substitution in CDR3 allowed. The reads were reprocessed in TCRdb, with one entry per CDR3 protein sequence and no accompanying DNA. TCRdb assigned the V and J calls; the authors' analysis was not used. The table for this sample records 400,000 to 450,000 distinct CDR3 sequences. In total, the top ten clones hold 7.3% of the sample.

HCMV-specific IgG was detected in serum with a commercial ELISA kit to determine HCMV serostatus. Peripheral blood mononuclear cells were isolated from blood by Ficoll density gradient centrifugation. Details on this clonotype: No antigen is known for it.

Sequenced input: blood T cells: a sorted CD56 or NKG2C T cell subset, CD4+ or CD8+ T cells, or bulk PBMC T cells (not recorded which). Recombination connected TRBV11-1 to TRBJ2-1; TCRdb outputs TRBD2, but without DNA this stays unchecked. The TCR was taken from a woman between 18 and 70 years old in good health. The CDR3 amino acid sequence is: CASSSLVAEQFF.